Each of the 26 T cell receptor beta chains below was sequenced from the same sample in a study of cytomegalovirus exposure and HLA in healthy donors. Amplification used 60 Vbeta primers and 13 Jbeta primers. TCRdb's table, derived via immunoSEQ multiplex PCR, lists solely in-frame clones and lacks some. There are about 100,000 clones in the sample; 76% occur only once, and 19% lies in the top ten. The sequenced sample consisted of PBMCs. Receptors originate from a woman aged 55 to 70 in good health and CMV-seropositive.

This chain joins TRBV18 and TRBJ1-3; 7 bases map to TRBD1. Germline loops: CDR1 KGHSH, CDR2 LQKENI. This CDR3 is 15 amino acids long. V was clipped by 5 bases and J by 5 bases; unmatched bases: 9. The CDR3 DNA is TGTGCCAGCTCATCTACGGGACAGTTTAGAAACACCATATATTTT. This encodes CASSSTGQFRNTIYF.

This clone was picked up a small number of times. The gene calls are TRBV7-8 and TRBJ1-2; D ambiguous. The V gene's germline CDR1 is SGHVS and CDR2 FQNEAQ. V gave up 3 bases and J gave up 7 bases, with 21 bases separating them. The CDR3 length is 16 residues. Here the CDR3 reads CASSFSTSRWAGGYTF. The CDR3 DNA follows: TGTGCCAGCAGCTTTTCGACAAGCCGTTGGGCGGGTGGCTACACCTTC. Based on the CDR3 plus reference TRBV7-8 and TRBJ1-2, the full variable domain is GAGVSQSPRYKVAKRGQDVALRCDPISGHVSLFWYQQALGQGPEFLTYFQNEAQLDKSGLPSDRFFAERPEGSVSTLKIQRTQQEDSAVYLCASSFSTSRWAGGYTFGSGTRLTVV.

The chain is built from TRBV9 and TRBJ1-1, with D unclear. CDR1 SGDLS and CDR2 YYNGEE come from the germline V gene. The CDR3 length is 12 residues. CDR3 in DNA: TGTTACCCAAAGACCGGGGAGACTGAAGCTTTCTTT. Amino acids: CYPKTGETEAFF. The whole variable domain, filled in from reference TRBV9 and TRBJ1-1, reads DSGVTQTPKHLITATGQRVTLRCSPRSGDLSVYWYQQSLDQGLQFLIQYYNGEERAKGNILERFSAQQFPDLHSELNLSSLELGDSALYFCYPKTGETEAFFGQGTRLTVV.

CDR3 in amino acids: CASSLQVAGGTDTQYF. The CDR3 bases are TGTGCCAGCAGTCTACAAGTAGCGGGGGGCACAGATACGCAGTATTTT. V is TRBV27 and J is TRBJ2-3, with 9 positions matching TRBD2. Germline V gene sequence: CDR1 MNHEY, CDR2 SMNVEV (reference sequence). J gave up 1 base and V 5 bases, and 7 bases lay outside the gene matches. The CDR3 totals 16 residues.

The V gene is TRBV15, the J gene TRBJ1-2, with D hard to call. Germline assignment: CDR1 LNHNV and CDR2 YYDKDF (reference sequence). This CDR3 contains 15 residues. Between the trimmed V and J ends, which lost 0 bases and 3 bases, there was a span of 11 bases. This CDR3 reads CATSRDQVGHYGYTF. In DNA, the CDR3 is TGTGCCACCAGCAGAGATCAGGTTGGCCACTATGGCTACACCTTC.

This chain connects TRBV4-1 to TRBJ2-6, with TRBD1 as a possible D gene (5 bases). V shed 0 bases and J shed 1 base, with 13 bases lying between them. Germline V gene sequence: CDR1 MGHRA, CDR2 YSYEKL. The CDR3 runs to 18 residues. Written as DNA, the CDR3 is TGCGCCAGCAGCCAAGAACTCGTAAAGGGGTCTGGGGCCAACGTCCTGACTTTC. Amino acid sequence: CASSQELVKGSGANVLTF.

This chain joins TRBV30 and TRBJ1-2; TRBD1 matches 12 bases. Per the germline V gene, CDR1 is GTSNPN and CDR2 is SVGIG (reference sequence). Trimming removed 8 bases from V and 8 bases from J; junction bases left unmatched: 6. The CDR3 totals 12 residues. In DNA form, the CDR3 reads TGTGCCGGGGACAGGGGGCGCATCGGCTACACCTTC. Protein sequence: CAGDRGRIGYTF.

This clone was detected once. The CDR3 sequence: CASSQDLRRPQETQYF. The CDR3 DNA reads TGTGCCAGCAGCCAAGATTTACGGAGGCCACAAGAGACCCAGTACTTC. V usage is TRBV4-2 and J usage is TRBJ2-5, with a weak D call TRBD2 (5 bases). Germline V gene sequence: CDR1 LGHNA, CDR2 YNFKEQ. Deletions cut 0 bases from V and 2 bases from J, with 13 bases between. The CDR3 consists of 16 residues.

The rearrangement uses TRBV21-1 and TRBJ2-7; TRBD1 is the table's D call and was not checked against the DNA. TRBV21-1 is a recognized pseudogene. The CDR3 has 15 residues. The CDR3 reads CASSKGTGNNYEQYF. The CDR3 DNA follows: TGTGCCAGCAGCAAGGGGACAGGGAACAACTACGAGCAGTACTTC.

This clone was recorded a few times. The chain carries TRBV7-9 and TRBJ1-1; D remains unclear. Trimming removed 1 base at V and 0 bases at J, with 9 bases between. The CDR3 spans 15 residues. Germline V CDR1 and CDR2: SEHNR, FQNEAQ (reference sequence). The DNA for the CDR3 is TGTGCCAGCAGCTTAGAACCGGGTATGAACACTGAAGCTTTCTTT. Encoded protein: CASSLEPGMNTEAFF.

This chain connects TRBV7-2 to TRBJ1-2, with D perhaps matching TRBD1 (5 bases). The CDR3 runs 14 residues. Germline lookup yields CDR1 SGHTA and CDR2 FQGNSA. The ends were cut back, 5 bases at V and 4 bases at J, with 14 bases in the middle. CDR3 sequence reads: CASSPDRRGYGYTF. The CDR3 bases are TGTGCCAGCAGCCCCGACAGAAGGGGCTATGGCTACACCTTC.

The rearrangement links TRBV9 to TRBJ2-7; TRBD1 aligns across 9 bases. The CDR3 totals 15 residues. CDR1 is SGDLS, CDR2 YYNGEE, per germline. V shed 4 bases, J shed 2 bases, and the junction held 7 bases outside the gene matches. The CDR3 DNA is TGTGCCAGCAGCACGCAGGACAGGGGTCCCTACGAGCAGTACTTC. The encoded protein is CASSTQDRGPYEQYF.

The J gene is TRBJ2-2, the V gene TRBV19; the D is unclear. The CDR3 contains 13 residues. Germline assignment: CDR1 LNHDA and CDR2 SQIVND (reference sequence). The V end was cut by 3 bases, the J end by 3 bases, with 5 bases between. The CDR3 is CASSMEYTGELFF. The CDR3 DNA reads as TGTGCCAGTAGTATGGAGTACACCGGGGAGCTGTTTTTT.

J is TRBJ2-6 and V is TRBV29-1; D is possibly TRBD2 (5 bases). The CDR3 spans 13 residues. Per germline, CDR1 SQVTM and CDR2 ANQGSEA. V gave up 7 bases and J gave up 4 bases, with 11 bases separating them. The CDR3 region has the DNA TGCAGCGCCGGGGATCCCGGGGCCAACGTCCTGACTTTC. Amino acids: CSAGDPGANVLTF.

This chain joins TRBV29-1 and TRBJ1-1, with D perhaps TRBD1 (5 bases). This CDR3 region has 12 residues. Trimming stripped 4 bases from V and 5 bases from J, with 11 bases between. Germline V lookup: CDR1 SQVTM, CDR2 ANQGSEA. The CDR3 reads CSVVGGSTEAFF. CDR3 DNA sequence: TGCAGCGTTGTCGGGGGAAGTACTGAAGCTTTCTTT.

The chain employs TRBV9 and TRBJ2-7, with 10 positions matching TRBD2. The germline CDR1 and CDR2 sequences are SGDLS and YYNGEE. The CDR3 is 14 residues long. V dropped 4 bases and J dropped 3; count of bases not matched to a gene: 4. The DNA for the CDR3 is TGTGCCAGCAGCAACGGACTAGCGGTCTACGAGCAGTACTTC. Its protein product is CASSNGLAVYEQYF.

J is TRBJ2-2 and V is TRBV9; 7 bases match TRBD1. V lost 2 bases and J lost 4; bases outside the gene matches: 5. This CDR3 is built from 15 residues. Germline CDR1 is SGDLS and CDR2 is YYNGEE. CDR3: CASSVTGQGTGELFF. CDR3 nucleotides: TGTGCCAGCAGCGTGACAGGGCAGGGCACCGGGGAGCTGTTTTTT. Variable domain in full (rest from reference TRBV9 and TRBJ2-2): DSGVTQTPKHLITATGQRVTLRCSPRSGDLSVYWYQQSLDQGLQFLIQYYNGEERAKGNILERFSAQQFPDLHSELNLSSLELGDSALYFCASSVTGQGTGELFFGEGSRLTVL.

This clone has just a few counts. The chain links TRBV2 to TRBJ1-1, with a possible D match to TRBD1 (5 bases). This CDR3 contains 13 residues. Trimming shortened V by 4 bases and J by 4 bases, and 10 bases separated the two germline ends. Germline lookup yields CDR1 SNHLY and CDR2 FYNNEI. The CDR3 region has the DNA TGTGCCAGCAGTGTACAGGATGGCACTGAAGCTTTCTTT. Encoded protein: CASSVQDGTEAFF.

The chain carries TRBV25-1 and TRBJ1-4, with D tentatively TRBD1 (6 bases). Trimming took 2 bases from V and 5 from J, leaving 15 bases between them. In germline, CDR1 is MGHDK, CDR2 SYGVNS. This CDR3 is built from 16 residues. Here the CDR3 reads CASSERTTGANEKLFF. The CDR3, as DNA: TGTGCCAGCAGTGAAAGGACGACAGGAGCAAATGAAAAACTGTTTTTT.

This clone occurred once. The genes are TRBV28 and TRBJ1-2, with D perhaps TRBD1 (5 bases). There are 18 residues in the CDR3. CDR1 MDHEN and CDR2 SYDVKM come from the germline V gene. Trimming stripped 4 bases from V and 3 bases from J, with 24 bases between. CDR3 nucleotides: TGTGCCAGCAGTTCCCGCGGGGGAGGGCCCCGGTTCCACTATGGCTACACCTTC. Amino acids: CASSSRGGGPRFHYGYTF.

This rearrangement joins TRBV5-6 to TRBJ2-7; D is undetermined. Trimming shortened V by 1 base and J by 3 bases, and 8 bases separated the two germline ends. This CDR3 comprises 13 residues. Germline-derived CDR1 and CDR2 are SGHDT and YYEEEE. The CDR3 spells CASSLLNSYEQYF. The DNA for the CDR3 is TGTGCCAGCAGCTTGTTAAACAGCTACGAGCAGTACTTC.

The chain joins TRBV28 to TRBJ1-5; TRBD1 agrees at 7 bases. The ends lost 6 bases at V and 6 bases at J; junction bases unmatched: 11. The germline CDR1 and CDR2 sequences are MDHEN and SYDVKM. The CDR3 contains 15 residues. In DNA, the CDR3 is TGTGCCAGCAGCCGACAGGGTGGTAATAGTCAGCCCCAGCATTTT. Protein: CASSRQGGNSQPQHF.

The CDR3 reads CATSPRRRQGRNEKLFF. DNA for the CDR3: TGTGCCACCAGCCCCCGGCGCCGACAGGGTCGAAATGAAAAACTGTTTTTT. The rearrangement links TRBV15 to TRBJ1-4, with 7 positions matching TRBD1. This CDR3 region has 17 residues. The junction had 14 bases not matched to a gene; V was cut back by 5 bases and J by 5 bases. CDR1 and CDR2 (germline): LNHNV, YYDKDF (reference sequence).

To note about this clone: This sequence may be a read error, since a much larger clone differs from it by one base. V gene TRBV13 combines with J gene TRBJ1-5; no clear D. V was shortened by 3 bases and J by 2 bases, with 8 bases between the two germline ends. The CDR3 is made up of 14 amino acids. Looked up from germline, CDR1 is PRHDT and CDR2 is FYEKMQ (reference sequence). The DNA for the CDR3 is TGTGCCAGCAGCTTGGGTCAGGGCAATCAGCCCCAGCATTTT. Amino acid sequence: CASSLGQGNQPQHF.

The rearrangement joins TRBV19 to TRBJ1-6; D is unresolved. Germline CDR1 reads LNHDA; CDR2 reads SQIVND (reference sequence). Deletions cut 5 bases from V and 8 bases from J, with 19 bases between. This CDR3 comprises 16 residues. CDR3 coding DNA: TGTGCCAGTAGTCTCCGCGGAGGGTTTGGGGATTCACCCCTCCACTTT. This encodes CASSLRGGFGDSPLHF.

V is TRBV9 and J is TRBJ1-3; D is perhaps TRBD1 (6 bases). The germline V gene encodes CDR1 SGDLS and CDR2 YYNGEE. V was clipped by 4 bases and J by 4 bases, with 15 bases between them. The CDR3 loop spans 15 amino acids. In DNA form, the CDR3 reads TGTGCCAGCAGCTTAGACAGGTCCTACGGAAACACCATATATTTT. Residues: CASSLDRSYGNTIYF.